This entry features one TCR beta chain sequence. Its antigen remains unknown. Diagnoses were established using clinical symptoms, serum thyroxine and TRAb, thyroid ultrasound and orbital computed tomography. The authors took PBMCs from roughly 9.5 ml fresh peripheral blood. This specimen comes from a study of T cells in Graves' hyperthyroidism and ophthalmopathy. General study findings and limits: Most expanded thyroid clonotypes above 0.001 also appeared in blood.

There were TCR beta CDR3 regions amplified from RNA transcripts. During a first-round RT-PCR of the TCR CDR3, the HTBI primer set was used. One entry per CDR3 protein results from TCRdb running MiXCR on the multiplex PCR reads. The profile shows about 770,000 distinct CDR3 sequences, 15% to 20% of them singletons. Looked up from germline, CDR1 is LNHDA and CDR2 is SQIVND (reference sequence). J was trimmed by 5 bases and V by 4 bases; bases with no gene match: 4. The CDR3 length is 13 residues. The V and J genes are TRBV19 and TRBJ1-1; 7 bases line up with TRBD1. Sequencing was carried out using blood. This receptor was taken from a woman in her fifties or sixties with Graves' hyperthyroidism that later progressed to Graves' ophthalmopathy. CDR3 DNA sequence: TGTGCCAGTAGTACAACGGACAGGACTGAAGCTTTCTTT. It yields the protein CASSTTDRTEAFF.